The 6 T cell receptor beta chains listed next were all sequenced from one sample in a study of OX40 agonist ivuxolimab in advanced cancers. Some clones are missing from TCRdb's copy, which holds only in-frame ones; the method was immunoSEQ multiplex PCR. The sample includes 35,000 to 55,000 clones, approximately 84% of them seen just once. Here the sequenced sample was CD4+ or CD8+ T cells sorted from blood, taken in a trial of the OX40 agonist ivuxolimab. These receptors all come from an adult with an advanced solid tumor such as melanoma, head and neck, liver or kidney cancer.

The genes are TRBV5-4 and TRBJ2-6; no firm D call. The CDR3 runs 16 residues. The ends were cut back, 5 bases at V and 2 bases at J, with 14 bases in the middle. Germline loops: CDR1 SGHNT, CDR2 YYREEE (reference sequence). The CDR3 reads CASRVTDSPGANVLTF. CDR3 in DNA: TGTGCCAGCAGGGTGACCGACTCTCCTGGGGCCAACGTCCTGACTTTC.

A word on this clone: Without the conserved terminal phenylalanine or tryptophan, this CDR3 likely stems from a read error. The DNA is left out, because the CDR3 cannot be placed on it with certainty; the CDR3 is given as TCRdb lists it. This sequence joins TRBV5-6 and TRBJ2-4; TRBD1 is taken as the D call from the table, unchecked against the DNA. The CDR3 length equals 13 residues, ends included. The V gene's germline CDR1 is SGHDT and CDR2 YYEEEE. The CDR3 loop is CASSQAGTGPLLG.

This clone was observed a single time. The V and J genes are TRBV19 and TRBJ1-6; possibly TRBD1 for D (6 bases). V was cut by 7 bases and J by 8 bases, with 15 bases left in between. From germline, CDR1 is LNHDA and CDR2 SQIVND (reference sequence). The CDR3 spans 14 residues. The CDR3 here is CASNEVPGDSPLHF. CDR3 in DNA: TGTGCCAGTAATGAGGTCCCAGGGGATTCACCCCTCCACTTT. Supplemented by reference TRBV19 and TRBJ1-6, the full variable domain reads DGGITQSPKYLFRKEGQNVTLSCEQNLNHDAMYWYRQDPGQGLRLIYYSQIVNDFQKGDIAEGYSVSREKKESFPLTVTSAQKNPTAFYLCASNEVPGDSPLHFGNGTRLTVT.

The CDR3 protein is CASSKGIRDRGPDTQYF. In nucleotides, the CDR3 is TGTGCCAGCAGCAAAGGTATTCGGGACAGGGGGCCAGATACGCAGTATTTT. The chain has TRBV21-1 and TRBJ2-3; the table's D call of TRBD1 was not tested on the DNA. TRBV21-1 is deemed a pseudogene. This CDR3 region has 17 residues.

The rearrangement joins TRBV6-5 to TRBJ1-1; a weak D match, TRBD1 (6 bases). CDR3 length: 14 residues. V was clipped by 2 bases and J by 3 bases, with 10 bases between them. Germline CDR1 is MNHEY and CDR2 is SVGAGI. CDR3 amino acids: CASSYGYRDTEAFF. In nucleotides, the CDR3 is TGTGCCAGCAGTTACGGGTACAGGGACACTGAAGCTTTCTTT.

The V and J genes are TRBV9 and TRBJ2-1; D might be TRBD2 (5 bases). CDR3 length: 15 amino acids. Trimming stripped 4 bases from V and 0 bases from J, with 11 bases between. From germline, CDR1 is SGDLS and CDR2 YYNGEE. This CDR3 is CASSPSGSSYNEQFF. CDR3 coding DNA: TGTGCCAGCAGCCCGTCGGGAAGCTCCTACAATGAGCAGTTCTTC. The variable domain in full, completed from reference TRBV9 and TRBJ2-1, reads DSGVTQTPKHLITATGQRVTLRCSPRSGDLSVYWYQQSLDQGLQFLIQYYNGEERAKGNILERFSAQQFPDLHSELNLSSLELGDSALYFCASSPSGSSYNEQFFGPGTRLTVL.